The clone carrying this T cell receptor (beta chain) showed up just a few times. The sample comes from a study of technical replicates of blood from a few donors. The table came from immunoSEQ multiplex PCR; TCRdb's copy has only in-frame clones and leaves some out. The repertoire holds about 15,000 clones, with under 90% as singletons. Specimen: PBMCs. This clonotype was obtained from a human donor in good health. Some clones in this sample may be carry-over from other donors' samples.

The CDR3 sequence: CASSLPIIGAVEAFF. CDR3 nucleotides: TGTGCCAGCAGCTTACCCATTATAGGGGCCGTTGAAGCTTTCTTT. This chain connects TRBV5-6 to TRBJ1-1, with D tentatively TRBD1 (5 bases). Per the germline V gene, CDR1 is SGHDT and CDR2 is YYEEEE. The CDR3 is made up of 15 amino acids. V gave up 2 bases and J gave up 7 bases, with 18 bases separating them.